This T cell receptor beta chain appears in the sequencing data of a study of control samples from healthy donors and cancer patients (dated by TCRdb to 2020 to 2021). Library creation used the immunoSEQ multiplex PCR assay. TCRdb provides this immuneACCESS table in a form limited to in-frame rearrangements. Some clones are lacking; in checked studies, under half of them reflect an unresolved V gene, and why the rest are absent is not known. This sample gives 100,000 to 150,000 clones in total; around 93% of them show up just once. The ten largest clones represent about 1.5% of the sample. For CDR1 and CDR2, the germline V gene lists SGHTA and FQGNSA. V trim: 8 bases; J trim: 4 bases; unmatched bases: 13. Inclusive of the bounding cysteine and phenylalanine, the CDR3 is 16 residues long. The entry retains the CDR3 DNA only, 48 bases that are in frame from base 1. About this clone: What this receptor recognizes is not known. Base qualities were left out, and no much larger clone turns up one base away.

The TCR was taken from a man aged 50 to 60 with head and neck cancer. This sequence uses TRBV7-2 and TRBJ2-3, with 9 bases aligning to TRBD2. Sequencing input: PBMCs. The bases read TGTGCCAGCGGGCCACTAGGCGGCGGGGGGGCAGATACGCAGTATTTT. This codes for CASGPLGGGGADTQYF.